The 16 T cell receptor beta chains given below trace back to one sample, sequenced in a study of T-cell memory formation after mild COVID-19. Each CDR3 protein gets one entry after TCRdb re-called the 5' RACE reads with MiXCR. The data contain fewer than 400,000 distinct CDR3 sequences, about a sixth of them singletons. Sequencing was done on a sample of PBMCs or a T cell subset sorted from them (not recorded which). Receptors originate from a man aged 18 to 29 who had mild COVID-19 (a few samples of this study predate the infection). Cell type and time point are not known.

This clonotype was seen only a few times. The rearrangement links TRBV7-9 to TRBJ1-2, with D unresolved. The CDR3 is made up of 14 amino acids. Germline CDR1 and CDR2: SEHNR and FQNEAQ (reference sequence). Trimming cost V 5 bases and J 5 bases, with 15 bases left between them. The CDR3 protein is CASSPSRTDYGYTF. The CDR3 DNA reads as TGTGCCAGCAGCCCAAGTCGGACGGATTATGGCTACACCTTC. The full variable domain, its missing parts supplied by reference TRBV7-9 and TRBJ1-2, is DTGVSQNPRHKITKRGQNVTFRCDPISEHNRLYWYRQTLGQGPEFLTYFQNEAQLEKSRLLSDRFSAERPKGSFSTLEIQRTEQGDSAMYLCASSPSRTDYGYTFGSGTRLTVV.

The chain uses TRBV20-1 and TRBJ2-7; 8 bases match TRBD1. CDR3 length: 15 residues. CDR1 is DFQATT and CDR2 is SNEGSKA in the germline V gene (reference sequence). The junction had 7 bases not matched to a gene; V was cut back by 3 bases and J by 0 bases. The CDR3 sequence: CSARSRQGSSYEQYF. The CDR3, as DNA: TGCAGTGCTAGGTCCCGACAGGGGTCCTCCTACGAGCAGTACTTC.

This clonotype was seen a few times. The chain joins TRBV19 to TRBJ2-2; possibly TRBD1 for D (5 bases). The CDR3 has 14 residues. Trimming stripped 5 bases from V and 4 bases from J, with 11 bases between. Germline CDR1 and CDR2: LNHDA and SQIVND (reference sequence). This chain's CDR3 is CASSWGSPTGELFF. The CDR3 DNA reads TGTGCCAGTAGTTGGGGCAGCCCCACCGGGGAGCTGTTTTTT.

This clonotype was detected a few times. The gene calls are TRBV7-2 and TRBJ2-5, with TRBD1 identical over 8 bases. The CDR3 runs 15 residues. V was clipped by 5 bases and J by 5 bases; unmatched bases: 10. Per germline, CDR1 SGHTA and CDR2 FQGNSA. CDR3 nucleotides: TGTGCCAGCAGCCGGAATCAGGGGGCTGGGGAGACCCAGTACTTC. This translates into CASSRNQGAGETQYF.

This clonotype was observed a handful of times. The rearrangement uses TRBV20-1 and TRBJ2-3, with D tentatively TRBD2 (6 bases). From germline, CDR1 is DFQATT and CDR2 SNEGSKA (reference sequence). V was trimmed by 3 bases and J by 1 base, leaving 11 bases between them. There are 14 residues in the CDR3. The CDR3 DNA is TGCAGTGCTAGTTATAGCGGTCGCACAGATACGCAGTATTTT. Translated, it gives CSASYSGRTDTQYF.

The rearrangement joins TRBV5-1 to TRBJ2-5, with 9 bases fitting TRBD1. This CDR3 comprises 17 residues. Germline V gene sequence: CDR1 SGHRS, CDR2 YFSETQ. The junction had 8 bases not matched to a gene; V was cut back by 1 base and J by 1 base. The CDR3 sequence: CASSLRGPGQGQETQYF. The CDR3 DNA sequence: TGCGCCAGCAGCTTGCGGGGCCCGGGACAGGGCCAAGAGACCCAGTACTTC.

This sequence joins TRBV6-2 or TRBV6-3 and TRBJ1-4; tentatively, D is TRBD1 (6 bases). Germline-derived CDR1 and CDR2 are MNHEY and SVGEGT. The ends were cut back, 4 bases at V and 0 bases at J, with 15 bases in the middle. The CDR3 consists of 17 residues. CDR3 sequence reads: CASSSPSRGATNEKLFF. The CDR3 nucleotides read TGTGCCAGCAGTTCGCCTTCCAGGGGAGCAACTAATGAAAAACTGTTTTTT.

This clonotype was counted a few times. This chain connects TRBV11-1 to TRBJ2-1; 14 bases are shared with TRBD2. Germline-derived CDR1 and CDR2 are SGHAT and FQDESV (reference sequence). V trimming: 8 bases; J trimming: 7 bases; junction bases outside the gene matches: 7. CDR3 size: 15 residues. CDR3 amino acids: CASGRLAGGRNEQFF. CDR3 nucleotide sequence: TGTGCCAGCGGAAGACTAGCGGGGGGGCGGAATGAGCAGTTCTTC.

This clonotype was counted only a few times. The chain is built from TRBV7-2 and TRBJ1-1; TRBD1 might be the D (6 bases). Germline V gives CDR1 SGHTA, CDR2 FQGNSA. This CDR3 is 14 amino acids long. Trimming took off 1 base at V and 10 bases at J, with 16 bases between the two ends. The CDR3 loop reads CASSLGGLDGRAFF. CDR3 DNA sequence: TGTGCCAGCAGCTTAGGGGGGCTGGATGGTAGAGCTTTCTTT.

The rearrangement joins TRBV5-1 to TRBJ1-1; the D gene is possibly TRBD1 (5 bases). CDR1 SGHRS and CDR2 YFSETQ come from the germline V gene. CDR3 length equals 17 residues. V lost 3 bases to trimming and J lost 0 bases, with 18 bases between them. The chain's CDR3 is CASSSSGGGILNTEAFF. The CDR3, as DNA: TGCGCCAGCAGCTCCAGCGGGGGGGGTATCTTGAACACTGAAGCTTTCTTT.

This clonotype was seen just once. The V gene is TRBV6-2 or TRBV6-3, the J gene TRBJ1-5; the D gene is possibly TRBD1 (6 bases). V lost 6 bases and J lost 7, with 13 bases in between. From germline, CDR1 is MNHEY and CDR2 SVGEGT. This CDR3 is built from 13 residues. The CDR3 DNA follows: TGTGCCAGCAGCAAGGACAGTGGACAGCCCCAGCATTTT. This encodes CASSKDSGQPQHF.

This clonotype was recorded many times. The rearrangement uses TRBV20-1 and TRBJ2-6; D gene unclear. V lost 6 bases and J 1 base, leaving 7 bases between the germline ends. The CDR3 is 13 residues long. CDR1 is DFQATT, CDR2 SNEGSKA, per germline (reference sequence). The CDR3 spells CSALKSGANVLTF. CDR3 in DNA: TGCAGTGCCCTAAAATCTGGGGCCAACGTCCTGACTTTC.

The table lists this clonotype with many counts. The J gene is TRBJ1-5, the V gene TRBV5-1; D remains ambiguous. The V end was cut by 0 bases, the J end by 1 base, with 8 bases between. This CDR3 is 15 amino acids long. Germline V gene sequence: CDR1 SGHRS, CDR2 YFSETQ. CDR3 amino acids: CASSLVAGSNQPQHF. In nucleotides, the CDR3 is TGCGCCAGCAGCTTGGTTGCGGGGAGCAATCAGCCCCAGCATTTT.

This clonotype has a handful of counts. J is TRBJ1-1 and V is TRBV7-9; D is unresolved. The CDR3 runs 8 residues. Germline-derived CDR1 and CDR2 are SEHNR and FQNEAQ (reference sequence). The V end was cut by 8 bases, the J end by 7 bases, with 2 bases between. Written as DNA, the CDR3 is TGTGCCAGCGGTGAAGCTTTCTTT. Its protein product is CASGEAFF.

CDR3: CASSYSEIMNTEAFF. The CDR3 coding sequence is TGTGCCAGCAGTTACTCTGAGATTATGAACACTGAAGCTTTCTTT. The chain couples TRBV6-5 to TRBJ1-1; D remains unclear. Trimming shortened V by 0 bases and J by 0 bases, and 8 bases separated the two germline ends. The length of the CDR3 is 15 residues. Germline V gene sequence: CDR1 MNHEY, CDR2 SVGAGI.

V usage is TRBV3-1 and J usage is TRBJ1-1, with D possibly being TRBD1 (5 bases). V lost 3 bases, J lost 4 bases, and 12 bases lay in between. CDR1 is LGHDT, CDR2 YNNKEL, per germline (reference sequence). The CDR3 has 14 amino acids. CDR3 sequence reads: CASSQGRESTEAFF. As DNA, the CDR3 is TGTGCCAGCAGCCAGGGGCGGGAGAGCACTGAAGCTTTCTTT.